Below are 14 T cell receptor beta chains sequenced from a single sample in a study of CD8 T cells in ankylosing spondylitis. TCRdb processed the 5' RACE reads anew with MiXCR; each CDR3 protein has one entry. The sample includes about 240,000 distinct CDR3 sequences, 7.5% to 9.5% seen only once; the top ten take roughly 5%. What was sequenced was blood, either unsorted or a sorted T cell fraction (not recorded which). Source of these receptors: a female donor with ankylosing spondylitis or in good health (not recorded which).

The rearrangement uses TRBV19 and TRBJ2-1, with 9 bases that match TRBD2. J was trimmed by 6 bases and V by 3 bases; bases with no gene match: 12. CDR1 and CDR2 from the germline V gene are LNHDA and SQIVND (reference sequence). This CDR3 spans 17 amino acids. In nucleotides, the CDR3 is TGTGCCAGTAGTATCCGCGCGTCGCGGGAGGGACGCAATGAGCAGTTCTTC. It encodes CASSIRASREGRNEQFF.

This clonotype was counted many times. The chain is built from TRBV20-1 and TRBJ2-1, with D possibly matching TRBD1 (5 bases). CDR3 length: 16 amino acids. Trimming stripped 1 base from V and 5 bases from J, with 18 bases between. Germline V CDR1 and CDR2: DFQATT, SNEGSKA (reference sequence). CDR3 loop: CSARALGDSFHNEQFF. CDR3 in DNA: TGCAGTGCTAGAGCGTTAGGCGACAGTTTCCACAATGAGCAGTTCTTC.

This clonotype came up many times. This rearrangement joins TRBV20-1 to TRBJ1-4; possible D gene TRBD1, 6 bases. Germline V CDR1 and CDR2: DFQATT, SNEGSKA (reference sequence). The CDR3 is 15 residues long. V was shortened by 0 bases and J by 4 bases, with 12 bases between the two germline ends. CDR3 nucleotide sequence: TGCAGTGCTAGAGATCAAAGGACAGATAATGAAAAACTGTTTTTT. Translated, it gives CSARDQRTDNEKLFF.

This clonotype showed up many times. This chain links TRBV28 with TRBJ2-5, with 11 bases identical to TRBD2. V was clipped by 6 bases and J by 5 bases; unmatched bases: 8. This CDR3 contains 15 residues. Germline assignment: CDR1 MDHEN and CDR2 SYDVKM. In DNA, the CDR3 is TGTGCCAGCAGCTCGGGACTAGCGGCCCGGGAGACCCAGTACTTC. Amino acids: CASSSGLAARETQYF.

This clonotype was observed at least ten times. V usage is TRBV20-1 and J usage is TRBJ2-3, with D unclear. The CDR3 length is 12 residues. The germline V and J ends were trimmed by 3 bases and 0 bases, with 4 bases remaining between them. Germline V gene sequence: CDR1 DFQATT, CDR2 SNEGSKA (reference sequence). CDR3 bases: TGCAGTGCTAGGAGTAGCACAGATACGCAGTATTTT. This encodes CSARSSTDTQYF.

The table lists this clonotype with many counts. The chain employs TRBV5-1 and TRBJ2-1, with 8 bases aligning to TRBD2. The length of the CDR3 is 19 residues. J gave up 0 bases and V 2 bases, and 13 bases lay outside the gene matches. CDR1 is SGHRS, CDR2 YFSETQ, per germline. CDR3 amino acids: CASSFYFAGGNLSYNEQFF. As DNA, the CDR3 is TGCGCCAGCAGCTTTTACTTCGCGGGAGGTAACCTCTCCTACAATGAGCAGTTCTTC.

This clonotype occurred many times. The chain is built from TRBV20-1 and TRBJ1-1; D is unclear. Germline CDR1 is DFQATT and CDR2 is SNEGSKA (reference sequence). Trimming pared 3 bases from V and 2 bases from J, leaving 10 bases between. CDR3 size: 13 residues. The CDR3 reads CSASFELNTEAFF. Written as DNA, the CDR3 is TGCAGTGCTAGTTTTGAGCTAAACACTGAAGCTTTCTTT.

This clonotype was recorded at least ten times. This chain joins TRBV7-9 and TRBJ2-7; D unclear. Germline V CDR1 and CDR2: SEHNR, FQNEAQ (reference sequence). The CDR3 runs to 13 residues. V was cut by 5 bases and J by 0 bases, with 8 bases left in between. CDR3 amino acids: CASSPESSYEQYF. CDR3 DNA sequence: TGTGCCAGCAGCCCCGAAAGCTCCTACGAGCAGTACTTC.

This clonotype was seen repeatedly, ten times or more. The genes are TRBV9 and TRBJ2-3; 10 bases line up with TRBD2. V lost 6 bases to trimming and J lost 6 bases; unmatched junction nucleotides: 7. Germline assignment: CDR1 SGDLS and CDR2 YYNGEE. This CDR3 region has 14 residues. The CDR3, as DNA: TGTGCCAGCACCCTAGCGGGAGCAGGTGATACGCAGTATTTT. Its protein is CASTLAGAGDTQYF.

V is TRBV6-5 and J is TRBJ1-4, with D uncertain. Germline lookup yields CDR1 MNHEY and CDR2 SVGAGI. The CDR3 is 14 residues long. The V end lost 3 bases, the J end lost 8 bases, and 13 bases lay between the germline ends. In DNA, the CDR3 is TGTGCCAGCAGTTATCTGGTAGGAGACGAAAAACTGTTTTTT. This gives the protein CASSYLVGDEKLFF.

This chain joins TRBV29-1 and TRBJ2-2, with 7 bases matching TRBD1. J lost 7 bases, V lost 7 bases, and 6 bases had no gene match. CDR3 length: 12 amino acids. The germline V gene has CDR1 SQVTM and CDR2 ANQGSEA. The chain's CDR3 is CSARQGDGELFF. For the CDR3, the DNA is TGCAGCGCAAGACAGGGAGACGGGGAGCTGTTTTTT.

In its sample, this clonotype was seen a few times. The chain employs TRBV7-3 and TRBJ2-1; no firm D call. Germline lookup yields CDR1 SGHTA and CDR2 FQGTGA. CDR3 length: 13 amino acids. V was shortened by 1 base and J by 9 bases, with 10 bases between the two germline ends. CDR3 sequence (DNA): TGTGCCAGCAGCTTAAATCCGGGCAGTGAGCAGTTCTTC. Translation gives CASSLNPGSEQFF.

This clonotype was counted at least ten times. The chain links TRBV7-6 to TRBJ2-1; D is undetermined. Trimming left V 5 bases short and J 3 bases short, with 17 bases between. This CDR3 is 16 amino acids long. CDR1 and CDR2 (germline): SGHVS, FNYEAQ. CDR3 nucleotides: TGTGCCAGCAGCCCAAGTGTGGCATATCGCTACAATGAGCAGTTCTTC. Translating it yields CASSPSVAYRYNEQFF.

This clonotype was seen only a few times. A much more abundant neighbour one base away suggests this may be a read error. The genes are TRBV20-1 and TRBJ2-7; possibly TRBD2 for D (6 bases). Trimming removed 2 bases at V and 2 bases at J, with 13 bases between. The CDR3 runs to 14 residues. CDR1 and CDR2 from the germline V gene are DFQATT and SNEGSKA (reference sequence). The CDR3 region is CSARPWRDAYEQYF. DNA of the CDR3: TGCAGTGCTAGACCGTGGCGGGATGCCTACGAGCAGTACTTC.